This T cell receptor beta chain was obtained from a study of blood T cell repertoires in COVID-19. Study-level background: Some COVID-19 samples were acute and others convalescent; all came from the United States, Italy and Spain. In each case, the material was cDNA or gDNA derived from T cells, B-cell-depleted T cells, or PBMCs.

Per the germline V gene, CDR1 is SGHTA and CDR2 is FQGNSA. There are 13 residues in the CDR3. The V end was cut by 1 base, the J end by 4 bases, with 5 bases between. In the study's own analysis: Estimation of nucleated cell counts was performed using reference gene primer amplification. Some clones are missing from TCRdb's copy, which holds only in-frame ones; the method was immunoSEQ multiplex PCR. V and J calls and clone size follow that table, whereas D and trimming were derived from the DNA. This table holds some 180,000 clones, about 88% found once. Sequences were obtained from peripheral blood. This sequence originates from a man aged 40-49 years with active or convalescent COVID-19. The chain joins TRBV7-2 to TRBJ2-1; the D is unclear. CDR3 region: CASSLVLYNEQFF. The CDR3 DNA is TGTGCCAGCAGCTTAGTTCTATACAATGAGCAGTTCTTC.